The 14 T cell receptor beta chains in this list originate from one sample, sequenced in a study of early T cells in non-severe SARS-CoV-2 infection. TCRdb used MiXCR to reprocess the 5' RACE reads, holding one entry per CDR3 protein. This sample carries some 88,000 distinct CDR3 sequences, roughly 15% of them seen once, and the ten largest clones take about 5%. The starting material was whole blood, obtained at baseline. The receptors stem from an adult who was a healthcare worker with PCR-confirmed SARS-CoV-2 infection or an uninfected control (not recorded which).

In this sample, this clonotype turned up a few times. The V gene is TRBV11-2, the J gene TRBJ1-1; D not resolved. The germline V and J ends were trimmed by 1 base and 0 bases, with 6 bases remaining between them. Germline values: CDR1 SGHAT, CDR2 FQNNGV. CDR3 length: 14 residues. The DNA of the CDR3 is TGTGCCAGCAGCTTAGTCTTCATGAACACTGAAGCTTTCTTT. Translating it yields CASSLVFMNTEAFF.

The J gene is TRBJ1-1, the V gene TRBV28, with D uncertain. The CDR3 length is 14 residues. Per germline, CDR1 MDHEN and CDR2 SYDVKM. V lost 7 bases and J 6 bases, leaving 18 bases between the germline ends. In DNA form, the CDR3 reads TGTGCCAGCACCGGCGGGCACCGGTCCCCTGAAGCTTTCTTT. Its translation is CASTGGHRSPEAFF.

This clonotype was observed once. The J gene is TRBJ2-7, the V gene TRBV20-1; 7 bases are a match to TRBD1. CDR1 and CDR2 (germline): DFQATT, SNEGSKA (reference sequence). The CDR3 is 13 amino acids. J was trimmed by 7 bases and V by 1 base; bases with no gene match: 7. DNA for the CDR3: TGCAGTGCTAGAGGTGGACAGGAATGGGAGCAGTACTTC. Translation gives CSARGGQEWEQYF.

Here the CDR3 DNA reads TGTGCCAGCAGCTTAGGACCGGCGGAGACCCAGTACTTC. Translated: CASSLGPAETQYF. The chain recombines TRBV7-9 with TRBJ2-5; D is uncertain. Germline-derived CDR1 and CDR2 are SEHNR and FQNEAQ (reference sequence). The V end lost 1 base, the J end lost 5 bases, and 8 bases lay between the germline ends. This CDR3 region has 13 residues.

The chain joins TRBV10-1 to TRBJ2-5; 11 bases map to TRBD2. Unmatched junction bases numbered 7, after V lost 8 bases and J lost 5 bases. This CDR3 is built from 14 residues. Germline-derived CDR1 and CDR2 are WNHNN and SYGVQD (reference sequence). As DNA, the CDR3 is TGCGCCAGCGCACCTAGCGGGAGGTTGGAGACCCAGTACTTC. It translates to CASAPSGRLETQYF.

This clonotype was counted between two and nine times. J is TRBJ2-2 and V is TRBV20-1; D is unclear. Germline CDR1 DFQATT, CDR2 SNEGSKA (reference sequence). Deletions cut 3 bases from V and 4 bases from J, with 9 bases between. The CDR3 sequence is 13 residues long. For the CDR3, the DNA is TGCAGTGCTAGCCGCCCGGGCACCGGGGAGCTGTTTTTT. Its translation: CSASRPGTGELFF.

This clonotype was seen only once. V and J are TRBV11-2 and TRBJ2-7; D unclear. Germline V gene sequence: CDR1 SGHAT, CDR2 FQNNGV. V lost 4 bases and J 2 bases, leaving 9 bases between the germline ends. The CDR3 is 13 residues long. The CDR3 region has the DNA TGTGCCAGCAGCTGGGATCCTGCCTACGAGCAGTACTTC. Translated, it gives CASSWDPAYEQYF.

This chain connects TRBV28 to TRBJ1-5; possible D gene TRBD1, 5 bases. Looked up from germline, CDR1 is MDHEN and CDR2 is SYDVKM. V was pared by 3 bases and J by 2 bases, with 11 bases between. CDR3 length equals 15 residues. This chain's CDR3 is CASSFVRGGNQPQHF. DNA of the CDR3: TGTGCCAGCAGTTTTGTGAGGGGAGGCAATCAGCCCCAGCATTTT.

This clonotype was detected only a few times. The rearrangement joins TRBV7-9 to TRBJ2-7, with D tentatively TRBD2 (6 bases). The CDR3 sequence is 13 residues long. Germline-derived CDR1 and CDR2 are SEHNR and FQNEAQ (reference sequence). V lost 3 bases to trimming and J lost 6 bases, with 12 bases between them. CDR3 DNA: TGTGCCAGCAGCTTCGGAGGGGTCGGCGAGCAGTACTTC. Amino acids: CASSFGGVGEQYF. Looking up the rest from reference TRBV7-9 and TRBJ2-7 gives the full variable domain: DTGVSQNPRHKITKRGQNVTFRCDPISEHNRLYWYRQTLGQGPEFLTYFQNEAQLEKSRLLSDRFSAERPKGSFSTLEIQRTEQGDSAMYLCASSFGGVGEQYFGPGTRLTVT.

The chain employs TRBV6-1 and TRBJ1-3; unclear D gene. V lost 5 bases and J lost 0, with 8 bases in between. The V gene's germline CDR1 is MNHNS and CDR2 SASEGT. The CDR3 totals 14 residues. The CDR3 protein is CASSSVPSGNTIYF. CDR3 bases: TGTGCCAGCAGTTCGGTCCCCTCTGGAAACACCATATATTTT.

The chain employs TRBV7-2 and TRBJ2-2; D is uncertain. V lost 4 bases and J 7 bases, leaving 19 bases between the germline ends. Germline CDR1 reads SGHTA; CDR2 reads FQGNSA. This CDR3 has 16 residues. The CDR3 coding sequence is TGTGCCAGCAGCTCTACCGGCCGGGTACGAGGCGGGGAGCTGTTTTTT. This gives the protein CASSSTGRVRGGELFF.

This clonotype appeared a few times. The chain combines TRBV10-3 with TRBJ2-5; 7 nucleotides align to TRBD2. The CDR3 is 16 residues long. The germline V gene has CDR1 ENHRY and CDR2 SYGVKD. V shed 10 bases and J 0 bases; nucleotides not matched to a gene: 14. The CDR3 DNA follows: TGTGCCACAAGGGGTGTGCGGGAGTCCTACCAAGAGACCCAGTACTTC. Protein: CATRGVRESYQETQYF.

This clonotype has a handful of counts. The chain has TRBV6-5 and TRBJ1-2; possibly TRBD1 for D (6 bases). The CDR3 is 15 amino acids. Trimming removed 0 bases at V and 2 bases at J, with 10 bases between. Germline lookup yields CDR1 MNHEY and CDR2 SVGAGI. The CDR3 protein is CASSYSPQGNYGYTF. The CDR3 DNA reads as TGTGCCAGCAGTTACTCCCCCCAGGGGAACTATGGCTACACCTTC.

This clonotype was counted many times. The J gene is TRBJ1-1, the V gene TRBV28; D is perhaps TRBD1 (6 bases). V was clipped by 3 bases and J by 1 base, with 6 bases between them. Germline CDR1 is MDHEN and CDR2 is SYDVKM. CDR3 size: 13 residues. CDR3 nucleotide sequence: TGTGCCAGCAGTTTGGGACAGAACACTGAAGCTTTCTTT. It translates to CASSLGQNTEAFF. The variable domain in full, with the rest retrieved from reference TRBV28 and TRBJ1-1, is DVKVTQSSRYLVKRTGEKVFLECVQDMDHENMFWYRQDPGLGLRLIYFSYDVKMKEKGDIPEGYSVSREKKERFSLILESASTNQTSMYLCASSLGQNTEAFFGQGTRLTVV.